The clone carrying this T cell receptor (beta chain) was seen more than once but under ten times. The antigen is undetermined. This entry comes from a study of metastatic and nonmetastatic thyroid tumors. Study-wide context: From malignant and benign thyroid patients, repertoires in blood and in tumor or nodule tissue were compared. Study-level points and caveats: Benign nodules were reported to have significantly lower TCR beta diversity than malignant thyroid tumors, in blood and tumor.

In the authors' workflow: Clinicopathological groups differed in CDR3, with these differences serving to build a distant-metastasis classifier for papillary thyroid cancer. Using MiXCR, TCRdb reanalyzed the PCR reads. TCRdb, rather than the study authors, made the V and J calls. The profile shows 20,000 or so clones, 13% to 15% of them singletons. V was trimmed by 4 bases and J by 3 bases, leaving 19 bases between them. This CDR3 spans 16 amino acids. CDR1 and CDR2 (germline): SGHDN, FVKESK. Thyroid surgery was performed in patients who had received no treatment beforehand. The sequenced sample was tumor tissue. The source is a female donor with papillary thyroid cancer or a benign thyroid nodule (not recorded which). Some clones in this sample may be carry-over from other donors' samples. The genes are TRBV14 and TRBJ2-7, with D possibly matching TRBD1 (5 bases). Here the CDR3 reads CASSPPGHLHNYEQYF. CDR3 sequence (DNA): TGTGCCAGCAGCCCACCCGGACACCTGCATAACTACGAGCAGTACTTC.